Below are 3 T cell receptor beta chains sequenced from a single sample in a study of shared clonotypes between healthy human individuals. Using immunoSEQ multiplex PCR, the repertoire was profiled, and TCRdb retains in-frame clones only, with some absent. The sample includes over a million clones, roughly 97% of them seen just once. Source material: naive CD4+ T cells sorted from blood. The subset was: CD45RA+ positively selected. Receptors originate from a young man in good health.

This sequence joins TRBV11-3 and TRBJ2-1, with 7 bases fitting TRBD1. The V gene end was trimmed by 1 base and the J gene end by 7 bases; junction bases not matched to a gene: 13. Per the germline V gene, CDR1 is SGHNT and CDR2 is YENEEA. The CDR3 has 17 amino acids. For the CDR3, the DNA is TGTGCCAGCAGCTTAGCCCCAGGACAGGAGAGAAGAAATGAGCAGTTCTTC. Its translation is CASSLAPGQERRNEQFF.

The chain couples TRBV28 to TRBJ2-7, with unresolved D. Trimming shortened V by 6 bases and J by 12 bases, and 15 bases separated the two germline ends. The CDR3 spans 11 residues. CDR1 is MDHEN, CDR2 SYDVKM, per germline. The CDR3 here is CASRDLWHSYF. The CDR3 DNA sequence: TGTGCCAGCAGGGACCTTTGGCACTCGTACTTC.

This chain connects TRBV19 to TRBJ2-7; no clear D gene. Germline CDR1 and CDR2: LNHDA and SQIVND (reference sequence). The ends were cut back, 3 bases at V and 0 bases at J, with 6 bases in the middle. This CDR3 contains 13 residues. Here the CDR3 DNA reads TGTGCCAGTAGTATTCTGCTCTCCTACGAGCAGTACTTC. Protein: CASSILLSYEQYF. Together with reference TRBV19 and TRBJ2-7, the CDR3 gives the full variable domain: DGGITQSPKYLFRKEGQNVTLSCEQNLNHDAMYWYRQDPGQGLRLIYYSQIVNDFQKGDIAEGYSVSREKKESFPLTVTSAQKNPTAFYLCASSILLSYEQYFGPGTRLTVT.